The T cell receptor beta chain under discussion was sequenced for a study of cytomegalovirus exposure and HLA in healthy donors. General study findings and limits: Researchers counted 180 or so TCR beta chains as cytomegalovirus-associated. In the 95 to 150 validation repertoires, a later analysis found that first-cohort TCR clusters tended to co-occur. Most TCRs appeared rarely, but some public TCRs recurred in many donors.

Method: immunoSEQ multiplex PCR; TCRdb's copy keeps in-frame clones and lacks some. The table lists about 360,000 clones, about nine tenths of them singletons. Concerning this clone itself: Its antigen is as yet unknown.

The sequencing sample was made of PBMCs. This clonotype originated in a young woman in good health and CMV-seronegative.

The DNA of the CDR3 is TGTGCCAGCAGTCTAATACAGGGCTCTCAGCCCCAGCATTTT. It yields the protein CASSLIQGSQPQHF. The chain combines TRBV28 with TRBJ1-5, with D maybe TRBD1 (6 bases). Germline CDR1 and CDR2: MDHEN and SYDVKM. The CDR3 loop spans 14 amino acids. Trimming stripped 5 bases from V and 6 bases from J, with 14 bases between. The full variable domain, completed using reference TRBV28 and TRBJ1-5, is DVKVTQSSRYLVKRTGEKVFLECVQDMDHENMFWYRQDPGLGLRLIYFSYDVKMKEKGDIPEGYSVSREKKERFSLILESASTNQTSMYLCASSLIQGSQPQHFGDGTRLSIL.